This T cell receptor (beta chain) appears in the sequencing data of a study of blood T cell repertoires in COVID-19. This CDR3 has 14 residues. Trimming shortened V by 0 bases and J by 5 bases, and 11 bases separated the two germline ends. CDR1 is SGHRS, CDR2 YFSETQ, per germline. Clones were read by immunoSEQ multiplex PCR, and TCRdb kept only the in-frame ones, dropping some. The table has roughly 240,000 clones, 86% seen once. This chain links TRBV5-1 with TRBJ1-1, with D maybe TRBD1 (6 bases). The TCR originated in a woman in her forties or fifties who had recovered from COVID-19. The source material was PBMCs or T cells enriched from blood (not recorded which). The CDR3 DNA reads TGCGCCAGCAGCTTGGTACAGGGTTCGACTGAAGCTTTCTTT. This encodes CASSLVQGSTEAFF.